This T cell receptor beta chain was sequenced in a study of cytomegalovirus exposure and HLA in healthy donors. Across the whole study: Genotyping showed around 80% of 350 to 400 donors falling in the Caucasian-associated ancestry cluster.

Whole-study findings and limits: Judged likely to be a sequencing artifact was a cluster of highly shared sequence variants. Later work found that TCR association rates differed between HLA loci; DRB1 had the most and HLA-C the fewest.

CDR1 and CDR2 from the germline V gene are SGHRS and YFSETQ. J gave up 4 bases and V 0 bases, and 8 bases lay outside the gene matches. This CDR3 is 17 amino acids long. PCR primers comprised 60 Vbeta and 13 Jbeta primers. This table comes from immunoSEQ multiplex PCR, and its TCRdb copy is limited to in-frame clones, with some not included. The sample includes about 60,000 clones, 73% seen only once; the top ten take roughly 5.5%. With regard to this clone: Its cognate antigen is unknown.

The sample comprised PBMCs. The rearrangement uses TRBV5-1 and TRBJ2-1, with TRBD2 matching over 9 bases. The source of this sequence is a man aged 50 to 60 in good health and CMV-seronegative. The CDR3 DNA is TGCGCCAGCAGCTTGGAGGCTAGCGGGACCGGGTACAATGAGCAGTTCTTC. It encodes CASSLEASGTGYNEQFF.